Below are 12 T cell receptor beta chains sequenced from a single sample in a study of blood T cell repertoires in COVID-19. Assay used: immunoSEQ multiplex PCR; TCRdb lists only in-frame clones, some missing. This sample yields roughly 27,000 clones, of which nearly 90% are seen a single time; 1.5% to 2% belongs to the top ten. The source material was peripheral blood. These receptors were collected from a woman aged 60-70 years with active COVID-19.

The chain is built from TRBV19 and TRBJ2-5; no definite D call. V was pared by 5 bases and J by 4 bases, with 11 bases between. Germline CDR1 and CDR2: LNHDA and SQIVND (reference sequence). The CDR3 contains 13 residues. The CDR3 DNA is TGTGCCAGTAGTGCGGTGATCCCAGAGACCCAGTACTTC. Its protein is CASSAVIPETQYF.

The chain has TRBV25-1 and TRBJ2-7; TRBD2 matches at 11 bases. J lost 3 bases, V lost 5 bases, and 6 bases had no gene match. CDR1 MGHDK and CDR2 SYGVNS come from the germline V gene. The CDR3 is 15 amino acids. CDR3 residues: CASSPDLAGGYEQYF. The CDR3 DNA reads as TGTGCCAGCAGTCCAGATCTAGCGGGAGGCTACGAGCAGTACTTC.

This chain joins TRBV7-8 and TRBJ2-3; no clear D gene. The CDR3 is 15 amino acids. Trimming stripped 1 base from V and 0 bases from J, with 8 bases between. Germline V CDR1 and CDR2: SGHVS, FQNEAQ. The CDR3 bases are TGTGCCAGCAGCTTAGAACTGTTTAGCACAGATACGCAGTATTTT. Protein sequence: CASSLELFSTDTQYF.

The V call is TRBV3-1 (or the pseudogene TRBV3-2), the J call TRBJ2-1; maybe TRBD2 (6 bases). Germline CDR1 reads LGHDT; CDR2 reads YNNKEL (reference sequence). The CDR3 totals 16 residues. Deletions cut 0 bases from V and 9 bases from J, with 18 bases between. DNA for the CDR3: TGTGCCAGCAGCCAAGATGCCGGGGGACTTACAACTGAGCAGTTCTTC. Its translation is CASSQDAGGLTTEQFF.

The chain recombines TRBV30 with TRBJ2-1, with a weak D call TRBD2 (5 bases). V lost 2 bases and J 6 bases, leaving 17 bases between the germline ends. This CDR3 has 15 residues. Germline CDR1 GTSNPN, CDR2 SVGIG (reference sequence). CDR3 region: CAWSLSGLGLNEQFF. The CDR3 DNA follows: TGTGCCTGGAGTTTAAGCGGCCTGGGTCTCAATGAGCAGTTCTTC. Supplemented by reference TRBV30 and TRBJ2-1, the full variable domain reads SQTIHQWPATLVQPVGSPLSLECTVEGTSNPNLYWYRQAAGRGLQLLFYSVGIGQISSEVPQNLSASRPQDRQFILSSKKLLLSDSGFYLCAWSLSGLGLNEQFFGPGTRLTVL.

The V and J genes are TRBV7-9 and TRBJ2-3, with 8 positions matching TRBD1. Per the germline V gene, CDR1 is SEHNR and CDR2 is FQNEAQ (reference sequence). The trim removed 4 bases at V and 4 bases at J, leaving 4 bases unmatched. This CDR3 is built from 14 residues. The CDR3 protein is CASSYGQGSDTQYF. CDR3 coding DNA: TGTGCCAGCAGCTACGGACAGGGTTCAGATACGCAGTATTTT.

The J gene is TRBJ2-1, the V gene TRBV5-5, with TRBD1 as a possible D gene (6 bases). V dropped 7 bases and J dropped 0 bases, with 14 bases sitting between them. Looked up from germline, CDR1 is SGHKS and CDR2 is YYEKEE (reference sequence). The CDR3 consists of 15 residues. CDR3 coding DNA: TGTGCCAGCGAATACGGGGACATCTCCTACAATGAGCAGTTCTTC. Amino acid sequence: CASEYGDISYNEQFF.

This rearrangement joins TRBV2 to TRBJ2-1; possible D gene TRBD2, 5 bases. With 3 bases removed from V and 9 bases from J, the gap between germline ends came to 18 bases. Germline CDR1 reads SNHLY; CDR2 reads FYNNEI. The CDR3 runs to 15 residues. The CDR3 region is CASSDLWGTEGEQFF. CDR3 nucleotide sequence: TGTGCCAGCAGTGACCTATGGGGAACCGAGGGTGAGCAGTTCTTC.

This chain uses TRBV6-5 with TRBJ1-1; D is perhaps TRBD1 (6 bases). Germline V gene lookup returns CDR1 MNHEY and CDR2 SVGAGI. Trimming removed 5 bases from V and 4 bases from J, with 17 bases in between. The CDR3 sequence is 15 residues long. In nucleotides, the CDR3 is TGTGCCAGCAGTCCCACAGGGAGAGGTTTCACTGAAGCTTTCTTT. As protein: CASSPTGRGFTEAFF.

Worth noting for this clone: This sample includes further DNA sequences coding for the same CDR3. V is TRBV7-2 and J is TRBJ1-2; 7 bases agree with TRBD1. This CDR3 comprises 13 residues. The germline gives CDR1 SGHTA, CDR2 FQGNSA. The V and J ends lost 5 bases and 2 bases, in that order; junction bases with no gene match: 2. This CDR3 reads CASSRTGNYGYTF. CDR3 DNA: TGTGCCAGCAGCCGGACAGGAAACTATGGCTACACCTTC. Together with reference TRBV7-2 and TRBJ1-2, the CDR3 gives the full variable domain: GAGVSQSPSNKVTEKGKDVELRCDPISGHTALYWYRQSLGQGLEFLIYFQGNSAPDKSGLPSDRFSAERTGGSVSTLTIQRTQQEDSAVYLCASSRTGNYGYTFGSGTRLTVV.

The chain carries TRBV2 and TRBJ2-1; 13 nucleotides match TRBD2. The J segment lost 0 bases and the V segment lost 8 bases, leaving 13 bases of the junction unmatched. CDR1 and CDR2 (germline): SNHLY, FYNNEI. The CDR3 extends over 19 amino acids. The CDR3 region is CASSSTGTSGTSSYNEQFF. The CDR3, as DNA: TGTGCCAGCTCCTCGACCGGGACTAGCGGGACGAGCTCCTACAATGAGCAGTTCTTC. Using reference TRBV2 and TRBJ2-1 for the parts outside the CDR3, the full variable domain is EPEVTQTPSHQVTQMGQEVILRCVPISNHLYFYWYRQILGQKVEFLVSFYNNEISEKSEIFDDQFSVERPDGSNFTLKIRSTKLEDSAMYFCASSSTGTSGTSSYNEQFFGPGTRLTVL.

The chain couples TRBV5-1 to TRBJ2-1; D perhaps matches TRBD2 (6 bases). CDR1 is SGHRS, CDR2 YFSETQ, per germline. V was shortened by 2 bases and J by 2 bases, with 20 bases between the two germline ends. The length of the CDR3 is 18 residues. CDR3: CASSFGSIGGAAYNEQFF. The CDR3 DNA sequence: TGCGCCAGCAGCTTCGGAAGTATAGGAGGGGCCGCCTACAATGAGCAGTTCTTC.